This T cell receptor beta chain was captured by sequencing in a study of vaccination and CD4 T cells after COVID-19 (dated by TCRdb to 2021 to 2024). With respect to the entire study: SARS-CoV-2 positivity had been established in the convalescent patients by nasal swab PCR, and mild disease was recorded in several of these patients and severe disease in one. The convalescent cohort comprised six males and four females, including two Hispanic individuals, seven Caucasians, two Asians and one multiracial person. Two doses of either the Pfizer-BioNTech BNT162b2 vaccine (n=8) or the Moderna mRNA-1273 vaccine (n=2) were administered to participants. Post-COVID blood samples were collected from convalescent patients a median of about 92 days after diagnosis, with a range of roughly 30 to 170 days. Post-vaccine blood samples were collected a median of about 69 days after the second vaccine dose, ranging from about 13 to 241 days. Culture stimuli were overlapping spike peptide pools from SARS-CoV-2 and from the common cold coronaviruses HCoV-NL63, HCoV-OC43 and HCoV-229E. As controls, cultures received a CEFX viral epitope pool (the positive control), an HIV-1 Nef peptide pool (the negative control), or no peptide at all. In approximately eleven COVID-19 convalescent patients and 4 infection-naive healthy vaccine recipients, the spike-specific CD4+ TCR repertoire before mRNA vaccination was compared with the repertoire after mRNA vaccination. What the work shows at the level of the full study, not this receptor alone: Relatively few convalescent patients were included in the study, and early timepoints after natural infection were not analyzed. Among the post-vaccine SARS-CoV-2-reactive clones in convalescent patients, a median 86.3% showed up only after vaccination, which suggests vaccine-specific priming. The median number of SARS-CoV-2-reactive clonotypes rose from under 25 after infection to 38 after vaccination, but the change was not significant. Nearly all vaccine-specific clones in convalescent patients (304 of 307) were mono-reactive for SARS-CoV-2 spike rather than cross-reactive with common cold coronaviruses.

From a lookup of the germline V gene, CDR1 and CDR2 are MNHNS and SASEGT. V loses 4 bases at its end and J loses 3 bases; junction bases beyond the gene matches: 3. There are 15 amino acids in the CDR3, from cysteine to phenylalanine inclusive. The only DNA kept is the CDR3, 45 bases in frame from the first base. Receptor amplification or capture employed PCR. At the Johns Hopkins FTIC core, DNA from the cultured CD4+ T cells underwent TCR sequencing with the Oncomine TCR Beta short-read assay. The QIAamp micro DNA kit was used to extract genomic DNA from the cultured CD4+ T cells. Oncomine TCR Beta libraries from cultured CD4+ T cells were pooled with unique dual indexes and sequenced on an Illumina iSeq 100. Concerning the study's data processing: Non-productive sequences were removed, and CDR3s not starting with C, not ending with F or W, or shorter than 7 amino acids were discarded. Antigen-specific clonotypes were identified using the MANAFEST web application through comparison of peptide-stimulated wells with reference and other culture wells. To be called positive, a clone needed an FDR below 0.05, an odds ratio above 5, and a productive frequency above 0.1% in at least two of three replicate wells. A clonotype was classed as cross-reactive if the clonotype showed significant expansion both in SARS-CoV-2 spike wells and in at least one common cold coronavirus spike condition. CDR3 homology was assessed with Levenshtein distances (stringdist) and unrooted phylogenetic trees (ape) in R version 3.6.1. TCRdb handled the public reads itself, with Q25 trimming in fastp and clone calling in MiXCR, and kept productive beta chains. Rows are combined by CDR3 protein, so each entry shows the most common genes and DNA. TCRdb, rather than the study authors, made the V and J calls. The sample includes about 7,900 distinct CDR3 sequences, with less than 25% observed a single time. Roughly a fifth of the sample rests with the top ten.

In the paper's terms, the treatment or condition label means: approximately 9-day PBMC culture with coronavirus spike peptide pools or control peptides (ViraFEST assay). The study used the ViraFEST assay, which expanded antigen-specific T cells with peptide pools and then identified expanded clonotypes by TCR sequencing. The convalescent patients' positive SARS-CoV-2 PCR tests were from March to December 2020, which was before the Alpha, Beta and Delta variants emerged in the United States. PBMCs were cultured at roughly 1.8 million per well in IMDM supplemented with approximately 4.7% human AB serum and about 9.6 IU/ml IL-2, with roughly 10 ug/ml peptide pools added. Half of the culture medium was replaced with fresh IL-2-containing medium on days 3 and 7. Once the cells had been in culture for 9 to 10 days, the EasySep CD4+ T cell isolation kit was used to isolate CD4+ T cells by negative selection. PBMCs were separated from whole blood using Ficoll-Paque Plus gradient centrifugation and then either used fresh or cryopreserved at -140C. In general, triplicate wells were set up for every culture condition.

For this clonotype: What this receptor recognizes is not known. Base qualities are not recorded, but no much larger clone differs from it by a single base.

The sequence derives from a human donor who had recovered from COVID-19. The rearranged segments are TRBV6-1 and TRBJ2-1; a stretch of 10 junction bases matches TRBD2. The source was CD4+ T cells from blood, cultured in vitro, collected after SARS-CoV-2 vaccination. The CDR3 region has the sequence CASSGTSGDYNEQFF. The DNA is as follows: TGTGCCAGCAGTGGGACTAGCGGAGACTACAATGAGCAGTTCTTC.